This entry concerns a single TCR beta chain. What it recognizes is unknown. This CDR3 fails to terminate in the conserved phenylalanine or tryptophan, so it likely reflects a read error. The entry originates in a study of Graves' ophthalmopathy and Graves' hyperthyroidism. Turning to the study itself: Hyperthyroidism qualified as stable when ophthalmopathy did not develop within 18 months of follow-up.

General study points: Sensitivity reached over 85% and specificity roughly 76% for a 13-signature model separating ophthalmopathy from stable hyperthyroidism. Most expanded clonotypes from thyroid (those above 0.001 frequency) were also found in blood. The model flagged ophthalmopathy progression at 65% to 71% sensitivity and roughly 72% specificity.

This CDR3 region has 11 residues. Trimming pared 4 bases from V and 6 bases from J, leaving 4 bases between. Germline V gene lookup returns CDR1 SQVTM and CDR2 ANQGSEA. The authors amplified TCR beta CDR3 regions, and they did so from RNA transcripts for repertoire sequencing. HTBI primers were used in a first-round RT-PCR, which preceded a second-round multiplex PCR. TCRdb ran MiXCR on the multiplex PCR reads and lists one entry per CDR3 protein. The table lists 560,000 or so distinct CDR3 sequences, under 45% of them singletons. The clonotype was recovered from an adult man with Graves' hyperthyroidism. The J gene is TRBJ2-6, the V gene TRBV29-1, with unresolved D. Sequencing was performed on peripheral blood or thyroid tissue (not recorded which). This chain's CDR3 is CSVGSANVLTV. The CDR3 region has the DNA TGCAGCGTTGGGTCGGCCAACGTCCTGACTGTC.